This T cell receptor (beta chain) came from a study of radiotherapy plus CTLA-4 blockade in lung cancer. Study-wide context: Disease control was achieved by around 30% of patients, and objective responses by 18%. Points from the study as a whole: Reportedly, early blood T cell clone dynamics best predicted response, with interferon-beta. TCR clones originating in tumors grew in number in blood after radiotherapy plus ipilimumab.

This clone was recorded only once. Its specificity is not known. Ipilimumab CTLA-4 blockade and focal radiation were given to patients with chemo-refractory metastatic non-small-cell lung cancer. The data were produced by immunoSEQ multiplex PCR, yet TCRdb's version contains in-frame clones alone and is incomplete. The sample consists of some 45,000 clones, roughly three quarters of them appearing once. Per the germline V gene, CDR1 is SNHLY and CDR2 is FYNNEI. V trimming: 8 bases; J trimming: 2 bases; junction bases outside the gene matches: 9. CDR3 length: 15 residues. This TCR came from a human donor with non-small cell lung cancer who had stable disease on radiotherapy plus ipilimumab. The material sequenced was peripheral blood, taken from a patient treated with radiotherapy plus ipilimumab. The chain links TRBV2 to TRBJ2-3; 8 bases map to TRBD2. CDR3 region: CASGGSGAVTDTQYF. Written as DNA, the CDR3 is TGTGCCAGCGGGGGTAGCGGGGCGGTCACAGATACGCAGTATTTT.